The 29 T cell receptor beta chains below were found in one sample sequenced in a study of vaccination and CD4 T cells after COVID-19. As for treatment: roughly ten-day PBMC culture with coronavirus spike peptide pools or control peptides (ViraFEST assay). Sequence data for DNA of cultured CD4+ T cells were generated by the Oncomine TCR Beta short-read assay. TCRdb fed the PCR reads into MiXCR, producing one record per CDR3 protein. This sample has more than 13,000 distinct CDR3 sequences, with around 20% found just once. No antigen has been identified for these receptors. The sample was cultured CD4+ T cells from blood. Receptors were obtained from a human donor with COVID-19.

The V gene is TRBV28, the J gene TRBJ1-2; D is unresolved. Trimming took off 6 bases at V and 6 bases at J, with 20 bases between the two ends. The CDR3 is made up of 15 amino acids. The germline gives CDR1 MDHEN, CDR2 SYDVKM. The CDR3 nucleotides read TGTGCCAGCAGACTAACCATCGGAGGAGGGAATGGCTACACCTTC. Its protein is CASRLTIGGGNGYTF.

The chain has TRBV11-3 and TRBJ1-2, with D possibly matching TRBD1 (6 bases). CDR1 and CDR2 from the germline V gene are SGHNT and YENEEA. V lost 2 bases, J lost 0 bases, and 10 bases lay in between. The CDR3 is made up of 15 amino acids. In nucleotides, the CDR3 is TGTGCCAGCAGCTTAAACAACAGGGCTAACTATGGCTACACCTTC. Amino acids: CASSLNNRANYGYTF.

This chain connects TRBV7-2 to TRBJ2-7, with D possibly being TRBD2 (6 bases). Germline V gene lookup returns CDR1 SGHTA and CDR2 FQGNSA. Trimming left V 3 bases short and J 4 bases short, with 16 bases between. The CDR3 loop spans 15 amino acids. The CDR3 DNA reads as TGTGCCAGCAGCTTTCCGGGACTGGGGGGTTACGAGCAGTACTTC. Encoded protein: CASSFPGLGGYEQYF.

Within the sample, this clonotype is medium-sized. The chain is built from TRBV7-3 and TRBJ1-1; no clear D gene. Trimming shortened V by 5 bases and J by 3 bases, and 10 bases separated the two germline ends. This CDR3 contains 13 residues. Germline loops: CDR1 SGHTA, CDR2 FQGTGA. CDR3 amino acids: CASSRAGYTEAFF. The DNA for the CDR3 is TGTGCCAGCAGCAGAGCAGGATACACTGAAGCTTTCTTT. The full variable domain, in which reference TRBV7-3 and TRBJ1-1 provide the parts outside the CDR3, is GAGVSQTPSNKVTEKGKYVELRCDPISGHTALYWYRQSLGQGPEFLIYFQGTGAADDSGLPNDRFFAVRPEGSVSTLKIQRTERGDSAVYLCASSRAGYTEAFFGQGTRLTVV.

By frequency in the sample, this clonotype is medium-sized. The CDR3 spells CASSDSFNQPQHF. The CDR3 coding sequence is TGCGCCAGCAGTGACAGCTTTAATCAGCCCCAGCATTTT. This sequence joins TRBV10-1 and TRBJ1-5; no firm D call. The CDR3 extends over 13 amino acids. Between the trimmed V and J ends, which lost 3 bases and 4 bases, there was a span of 7 bases. Germline lookup yields CDR1 WNHNN and CDR2 SYGVQD (reference sequence).

V usage is TRBV30 and J usage is TRBJ1-4; perhaps TRBD1 as D (5 bases). CDR1 and CDR2 (germline): GTSNPN, SVGIG (reference sequence). The CDR3 totals 11 residues. Trimming removed 3 bases at V and 8 bases at J, with 7 bases between. The CDR3 is CAWRQAEKLFF. In DNA form, the CDR3 reads TGTGCCTGGAGACAGGCCGAAAAACTGTTTTTT.

This chain links TRBV6-1 with TRBJ2-7, with 10 bases identical to TRBD1. Unmatched junction bases numbered 22, after V lost 5 bases and J lost 6 bases. There are 19 residues in the CDR3. Per the germline V gene, CDR1 is MNHNS and CDR2 is SASEGT. The CDR3 is CASSRQTGGASVGSGEQYF. In DNA, the CDR3 is TGTGCCAGCAGTCGCCAGACAGGGGGCGCTTCGGTAGGATCCGGCGAGCAGTACTTC.

CDR3 sequence reads: CASSHRDFNQPQHF. In DNA form, the CDR3 reads TGTGCCAGCAGCCACAGGGACTTCAATCAGCCCCAGCATTTT. V is TRBV12-3 or TRBV12-4 and J is TRBJ1-5; perhaps TRBD1 as D (6 bases). Trimming took off 6 bases at V and 3 bases at J, with 12 bases between the two ends. CDR3 length: 14 amino acids.

There are a few counts of this clonotype. The chain is built from TRBV19 and TRBJ2-1; D may correspond to TRBD1 or TRBD2 (5 bases each). This CDR3 is built from 11 residues. The ends were cut back, 7 bases at V and 8 bases at J, with 9 bases in the middle. CDR1 LNHDA and CDR2 SQIVND come from the germline V gene (reference sequence). The DNA of the CDR3 is TGTGCCAGTACAAGGGACCATGAGCAGTTCTTC. Residues: CASTRDHEQFF.

This chain connects TRBV7-8 to TRBJ2-3, with TRBD2 matching over 11 bases. The germline V gene encodes CDR1 SGHVS and CDR2 FQNEAQ. The CDR3 is 16 residues long. V shed 5 bases and J 10 bases; nucleotides not matched to a gene: 14. The CDR3, as DNA: TGTGCCAGCAGCCCCAGCGGACTAGCGGGCCGAGGGGCGCAGTATTTT. It yields the protein CASSPSGLAGRGAQYF.

By frequency in the sample, this clonotype is medium-sized. The J gene is TRBJ1-5, the V gene TRBV27; possibly TRBD1 for D (5 bases). Germline loops: CDR1 MNHEY, CDR2 SMNVEV (reference sequence). This CDR3 has 15 residues. V dropped 6 bases and J dropped 2 bases, with 14 bases sitting between them. CDR3 nucleotide sequence: TGTGCCAGCAGCCCCAGGGTATTTGGCAATCAGCCCCAGCATTTT. The encoded protein is CASSPRVFGNQPQHF.

In this sample, this clonotype turned up a few times. The gene calls are TRBV18 and TRBJ2-7; D not certain. The CDR3 has 13 residues. V gave up 3 bases and J gave up 2 bases, with 8 bases separating them. The germline CDR1 and CDR2 sequences are KGHSH and LQKENI. The DNA of the CDR3 is TGTGCCAGCTCACCGGATAGGCCCTACGAGCAGTACTTC. Translating it yields CASSPDRPYEQYF.

This clonotype appeared a few times. The chain employs TRBV7-6 and TRBJ2-7; 8 positions match TRBD2. Germline-derived CDR1 and CDR2 are SGHVS and FNYEAQ. The V and J ends lost 2 bases and 1 base, in that order; junction bases with no gene match: 10. The CDR3 extends over 17 amino acids. The DNA of the CDR3 is TGTGCCAGCAGCTTAAGTATAAAGCGGGGGAGTTCCTACGAGCAGTACTTC. Protein sequence: CASSLSIKRGSSYEQYF.

The rearrangement links TRBV12-3 or TRBV12-4 to TRBJ2-5, with D tentatively TRBD1 or TRBD2 (6 bases each). The CDR3 totals 15 residues. The V gene lost 8 bases and the J gene lost 5 bases, with 21 bases spanning the gap. CDR3 in amino acids: CASLRGAGRQETQYF. CDR3 DNA sequence: TGTGCCAGCCTCAGGGGCGCGGGGCGCCAGGAGACCCAGTACTTC.

The chain is built from TRBV19 and TRBJ1-1; D not resolved. Germline-derived CDR1 and CDR2 are LNHDA and SQIVND (reference sequence). The CDR3 is made up of 13 amino acids. Trimming stripped 3 bases from V and 1 base from J, with 6 bases between. CDR3 region: CASSIRGNTEAFF. For the CDR3, the DNA is TGTGCCAGTAGTATCCGGGGGAACACTGAAGCTTTCTTT.

The chain carries TRBV30 and TRBJ2-1, with TRBD2 as a possible D gene (5 bases). There are 14 residues in the CDR3. Germline CDR1 reads GTSNPN; CDR2 reads SVGIG (reference sequence). Trimming stripped 2 bases from V and 2 bases from J, with 10 bases between. The CDR3 reads CAWSKGATYNEQFF. Written as DNA, the CDR3 is TGTGCCTGGAGTAAGGGAGCAACCTACAATGAGCAGTTCTTC.

This clonotype was detected a few times. This chain joins TRBV6-2 or TRBV6-3 and TRBJ2-5; TRBD2 agrees at 8 bases. Germline CDR1 MNHEY, CDR2 SVGEGT. J lost 5 bases, V lost 6 bases, and 11 bases had no gene match. The CDR3 is made up of 15 amino acids. The CDR3 nucleotides are TGTGCCAGCAGGCGCCTGGGTAGCGGGGCGGAGACCCAGTACTTC. It codes for CASRRLGSGAETQYF.

The J gene is TRBJ1-2, the V gene TRBV12-3 or TRBV12-4; possibly TRBD1 for D (5 bases). The length of the CDR3 is 14 residues. V was cut by 3 bases and J by 8 bases, with 16 bases left in between. CDR3 loop: CASSFGGTGPGYTF. The CDR3 coding sequence is TGTGCCAGCAGTTTCGGGGGAACCGGTCCAGGCTACACCTTC.

This clonotype was seen only a few times. The chain's CDR3 is CASSLLGEAFF. The DNA of the CDR3 is TGTGCCAGCAGTCTCTTGGGAGAAGCTTTCTTT. The chain is built from TRBV28 and TRBJ1-1; D remains ambiguous. V was clipped by 5 bases and J by 8 bases, with 9 bases between them. From germline, CDR1 is MDHEN and CDR2 SYDVKM. CDR3 length: 11 residues.

The chain carries TRBV5-1 and TRBJ2-1; D possibly uses TRBD1 or TRBD2 (6 bases each). In germline, CDR1 is SGHRS, CDR2 YFSETQ. The CDR3 consists of 13 residues. V gave up 5 bases and J gave up 4 bases, with 10 bases separating them. The DNA of the CDR3 is TGCGCCAGCAGTGGAGGGGGATACAATGAGCAGTTCTTC. This codes for CASSGGGYNEQFF.

The chain couples TRBV27 to TRBJ2-1; 9 nucleotides line up with TRBD1. The CDR3 is made up of 15 amino acids. The germline CDR1 and CDR2 sequences are MNHEY and SMNVEV (reference sequence). The junction had 7 bases not matched to a gene; V was cut back by 6 bases and J by 4 bases. CDR3 in DNA: TGTGCCAGCAGCCGAGTGGGACAGGGTTACAATGAGCAGTTCTTC. Protein product: CASSRVGQGYNEQFF.

This clonotype has a handful of counts. CDR3 sequence: CSVDRAQETQYF. The CDR3 DNA reads TGCAGTGTCGACAGGGCCCAAGAGACCCAGTACTTC. The chain is built from TRBV20-1 and TRBJ2-5; 7 bases line up with TRBD1. This CDR3 has 12 residues. Germline V lookup: CDR1 DFQATT, CDR2 SNEGSKA (reference sequence). Trimming cost V 7 bases and J 1 base; bases outside gene matches: 3.

This clonotype was detected a few times. This chain links TRBV6-1 with TRBJ2-5; tentative D call: TRBD1 (6 bases). V was cut by 9 bases and J by 4 bases, with 15 bases left in between. Germline loops: CDR1 MNHNS, CDR2 SASEGT. CDR3 length: 13 residues. The CDR3 spells CARCRQDGETQYF. The CDR3 coding sequence is TGTGCCAGATGTCGACAGGACGGAGAGACCCAGTACTTC.

This clonotype occurred once. This chain connects TRBV5-3 to TRBJ1-5; maybe TRBD1 (5 bases). TRBV5-3 is an ORF for which the function is uncertain. This CDR3 comprises 15 residues. Trimming cost V 4 bases and J 6 bases, with 17 bases left between them. The CDR3 region has the DNA TGTGCCAGAAGCAACGGGTCACAGGCTTCTCAGCCCCAGCATTTT. The encoded protein is CARSNGSQASQPQHF.

In DNA form, the CDR3 reads TGTGCCAGCGGCGATAACTATGGCTACACCTTC. The encoded protein is CASGDNYGYTF. The rearrangement uses TRBV9 and TRBJ1-2; unclear D gene. Germline CDR1 is SGDLS and CDR2 is YYNGEE. Trimming shortened V by 7 bases and J by 1 base, and 5 bases separated the two germline ends. The length of the CDR3 is 11 residues.

Only a few counts were recorded for this clonotype. The chain joins TRBV20-1 to TRBJ2-3, with D unresolved. This CDR3 region has 11 residues. Germline V gene sequence: CDR1 DFQATT, CDR2 SNEGSKA (reference sequence). V lost 4 bases, J lost 3 bases, and 5 bases lay in between. The CDR3 coding sequence is TGCAGTGCTACTCGAACAGATACGCAGTATTTT. Translated, it gives CSATRTDTQYF.

This chain joins TRBV4-1 and TRBJ1-5, with D possibly matching TRBD1 (5 bases). Trimming stripped 4 bases from V and 5 bases from J, with 21 bases between. Germline V gives CDR1 MGHRA, CDR2 YSYEKL. The CDR3 is 17 amino acids. CDR3 nucleotides: TGCGCCAGCAGCCGAGATAGAGGAGGGGTCAGGGATCAGCCCCAGCATTTT. Amino acids: CASSRDRGGVRDQPQHF.

This clonotype is deemed medium-sized. The chain is built from TRBV6-5 and TRBJ1-6; 7 bases map to TRBD1. The CDR3 consists of 16 residues. In germline, CDR1 is MNHEY, CDR2 SVGAGI. With 0 bases clipped from V and 9 bases from J, the junction kept 8 bases outside the gene matches. The CDR3 protein is CASSYSTGPVGSPLHF. The CDR3 coding sequence is TGTGCCAGCAGTTACTCGACAGGGCCGGTTGGTTCACCCCTCCACTTT.

The rearrangement uses TRBV7-9 and TRBJ2-5; D possibly corresponds to TRBD1 (5 bases). With 5 bases removed from V and 5 bases from J, the gap between germline ends came to 21 bases. The CDR3 loop spans 16 amino acids. Germline values: CDR1 SEHNR, CDR2 FQNEAQ (reference sequence). The CDR3 bases are TGTGCCAGCAGCCCTCTGAGGTCCCCCAAGGGGGAGACCCAGTACTTC. Amino acid sequence: CASSPLRSPKGETQYF. Full variable domain (missing parts from reference TRBV7-9 and TRBJ2-5): DTGVSQNPRHKITKRGQNVTFRCDPISEHNRLYWYRQTLGQGPEFLTYFQNEAQLEKSRLLSDRFSAERPKGSFSTLEIQRTEQGDSAMYLCASSPLRSPKGETQYFGPGTRLLVL.